The 24 T cell receptor beta chains given below trace back to one sample, sequenced in a study of cytomegalovirus exposure and HLA in healthy donors. The study ran its PCR with 60 Vbeta and 13 Jbeta primers. The table came from immunoSEQ multiplex PCR; TCRdb's copy has only in-frame clones and leaves some out. The sample includes 150,000 to 200,000 clones, 70% to 85% of them seen just once. Sequencing input: PBMCs. All receptors come from a male donor in good health and CMV-seronegative.

This clone was seen more than once but under ten times. The chain is built from TRBV5-4 and TRBJ1-3; possibly TRBD1 for D (5 bases). V lost 3 bases and J 2 bases, leaving 6 bases between the germline ends. Per the germline V gene, CDR1 is SGHNT and CDR2 is YYREEE (reference sequence). This CDR3 region has 13 residues. CDR3 loop: CASSSGTGNTIYF. The CDR3 bases are TGTGCCAGCAGCTCAGGGACTGGAAACACCATATATTTT.

The rearrangement joins TRBV5-6 to TRBJ2-7; weak D call: TRBD1 (6 bases). CDR3 length: 14 residues. Germline CDR1 reads SGHDT; CDR2 reads YYEEEE. V was pared by 4 bases and J by 7 bases, with 18 bases between. In DNA, the CDR3 is TGTGCCAGCAGCGCGGACAGAGCCTCCCTGGAGCAGTACTTC. Residues: CASSADRASLEQYF. Together with reference TRBV5-6 and TRBJ2-7, the CDR3 gives the full variable domain: DAGVTQSPTHLIKTRGQQVTLRCSPKSGHDTVSWYQQALGQGPQFIFQYYEEEERQRGNFPDRFSGHQFPNYSSELNVNALLLGDSALYLCASSADRASLEQYFGPGTRLTVT.

V is TRBV18 and J is TRBJ1-3, with 7 bases lining up with TRBD1. Germline lookup yields CDR1 KGHSH and CDR2 LQKENI. The J segment lost 2 bases and the V segment lost 3 bases, leaving 4 bases of the junction unmatched. The CDR3 covers 15 residues. As DNA, the CDR3 is TGTGCCAGCTCACCTACAGGGGTGGCTGGAAACACCATATATTTT. This codes for CASSPTGVAGNTIYF.

The chain combines TRBV2 with TRBJ1-1, with TRBD1 matching over 10 bases. The CDR3 is made up of 14 amino acids. V trimming: 6 bases; J trimming: 4 bases; junction bases outside the gene matches: 5. In germline, CDR1 is SNHLY, CDR2 FYNNEI. The CDR3 nucleotides read TGTGCCAGCAGCTCGACAGGGGGCTTCACTGAAGCTTTCTTT. This gives the protein CASSSTGGFTEAFF. The whole variable domain, filled in from reference TRBV2 and TRBJ1-1, reads EPEVTQTPSHQVTQMGQEVILRCVPISNHLYFYWYRQILGQKVEFLVSFYNNEISEKSEIFDDQFSVERPDGSNFTLKIRSTKLEDSAMYFCASSSTGGFTEAFFGQGTRLTVV.

The chain carries TRBV28 and TRBJ2-2; D perhaps matches TRBD2 (5 bases). The CDR3 extends over 15 amino acids. With 5 bases removed from V and 0 bases from J, the gap between germline ends came to 10 bases. CDR1 and CDR2 (germline): MDHEN, SYDVKM. CDR3 loop: CASSSGAANTGELFF. The CDR3 DNA reads as TGTGCCAGCAGTAGCGGAGCTGCGAACACCGGGGAGCTGTTTTTT. Full variable domain (remainder filled in from reference TRBV28 and TRBJ2-2): DVKVTQSSRYLVKRTGEKVFLECVQDMDHENMFWYRQDPGLGLRLIYFSYDVKMKEKGDIPEGYSVSREKKERFSLILESASTNQTSMYLCASSSGAANTGELFFGEGSRLTVL.

J is TRBJ1-1 and V is TRBV5-4; 7 bases are a match to TRBD1. The CDR3 consists of 14 residues. The germline CDR1 and CDR2 sequences are SGHNT and YYREEE (reference sequence). After removal of 4 bases from V and 2 bases from J, the junction contained 5 bases not matched to a gene. The CDR3 bases are TGTGCCAGCAGCACGACAGGGTTTAACACTGAAGCTTTCTTT. Amino acids: CASSTTGFNTEAFF.

The rearrangement links TRBV2 to TRBJ2-1; tentative D call: TRBD2 (6 bases). Germline V gene lookup returns CDR1 SNHLY and CDR2 FYNNEI. Trimming pared 5 bases from V and 4 bases from J, leaving 15 bases between. The CDR3 extends over 15 amino acids. The CDR3 loop is CASSTVGGTYNEQFF. The CDR3 bases are TGTGCCAGCAGTACCGTGGGCGGGACTTACAATGAGCAGTTCTTC. The variable domain in full, with the rest retrieved from reference TRBV2 and TRBJ2-1, is EPEVTQTPSHQVTQMGQEVILRCVPISNHLYFYWYRQILGQKVEFLVSFYNNEISEKSEIFDDQFSVERPDGSNFTLKIRSTKLEDSAMYFCASSTVGGTYNEQFFGPGTRLTVL.

A few counts support this clone. The chain carries TRBV7-2 and TRBJ2-1, with 9 bases that match TRBD2. Trimming cost V 6 bases and J 7 bases; bases outside gene matches: 4. CDR1 SGHTA and CDR2 FQGNSA come from the germline V gene. The CDR3 contains 13 residues. The CDR3 DNA reads TGTGCCAGCAGTCGCGGGGGGGCGAATGAGCAGTTCTTC. Its translation is CASSRGGANEQFF.

This chain links TRBV5-1 with TRBJ1-4, with D perhaps matching TRBD1 (5 bases). Germline V gene lookup returns CDR1 SGHRS and CDR2 YFSETQ. Trimming shortened V by 5 bases and J by 0 bases, and 8 bases separated the two germline ends. This CDR3 spans 14 amino acids. The DNA for the CDR3 is TGCGCCAGCAGAAACAGGACAACTAATGAAAAACTGTTTTTT. This gives the protein CASRNRTTNEKLFF.

The chain couples TRBV4-3 to TRBJ2-3; a possible D gene is TRBD1 (6 bases). Trimming took off 2 bases at V and 3 bases at J, with 12 bases between the two ends. This CDR3 has 15 amino acids. Germline CDR1 is LGHNA and CDR2 is YSLEER. The CDR3 DNA sequence: TGCGCCAGCAGCCAACACACCACAGGGACAGATACGCAGTATTTT. Encoded protein: CASSQHTTGTDTQYF.

This clone was counted only a few times. V and J are TRBV7-8 and TRBJ1-1; 8 bases match TRBD1. The CDR3 sequence is 13 residues long. Germline CDR1 and CDR2: SGHVS and FQNEAQ. V shed 5 bases and J 3 bases; nucleotides not matched to a gene: 2. For the CDR3, the DNA is TGTGCCAGCAGCCCGACAGGGGACACTGAAGCTTTCTTT. Its translation: CASSPTGDTEAFF. The whole variable domain, filled in from reference TRBV7-8 and TRBJ1-1, reads GAGVSQSPRYKVAKRGQDVALRCDPISGHVSLFWYQQALGQGPEFLTYFQNEAQLDKSGLPSDRFFAERPEGSVSTLKIQRTQQEDSAVYLCASSPTGDTEAFFGQGTRLTVV.

This clone occurred a few times. V and J are TRBV4-3 and TRBJ1-2; the match to TRBD1 covers 8 bases. The CDR3 sequence is 15 residues long. Germline V gene data show CDR1 as LGHNA and CDR2 as YSLEER. V lost 4 bases, J lost 4 bases, and 8 bases stayed unmatched. The CDR3, as DNA: TGCGCCAGCAGCCGGACAGGGCTCGGTCCCTATGGCTACACCTTC. Its translation: CASSRTGLGPYGYTF.

The chain joins TRBV6-1 to TRBJ2-3; 7 bases agree with TRBD2. Germline V gene lookup returns CDR1 MNHNS and CDR2 SASEGT. V gave up 6 bases and J gave up 8 bases; unmatched junction bases: 2. The CDR3 contains 11 residues. The CDR3 loop is CASRERGTQYF. In DNA form, the CDR3 reads TGTGCCAGCAGAGAGCGGGGTACGCAGTATTTT.

The chain joins TRBV7-9 to TRBJ1-2; 10 bases match TRBD1. V lost 5 bases, J lost 3 bases, and 6 bases stayed unmatched. This CDR3 has 15 amino acids. CDR1 is SEHNR and CDR2 is FQNEAQ in the germline V gene (reference sequence). The CDR3 sequence is CASSEGQGLDYGYTF. CDR3 coding DNA: TGTGCCAGCAGCGAGGGACAGGGGTTGGACTATGGCTACACCTTC.

The chain joins TRBV27 to TRBJ2-7; maybe TRBD1 (6 bases). Germline CDR1 and CDR2: MNHEY and SMNVEV (reference sequence). V dropped 3 bases and J dropped 4 bases, with 10 bases sitting between them. The CDR3 has 13 residues. CDR3 nucleotide sequence: TGTGCCAGCAGTTTGAGGACAGAATACGAGCAGTACTTC. It yields the protein CASSLRTEYEQYF.

The gene calls are TRBV9 and TRBJ2-2, with 13 bases that match TRBD2. This CDR3 comprises 20 residues. Germline lookup yields CDR1 SGDLS and CDR2 YYNGEE. The trim removed 0 bases at V and 3 bases at J, leaving 11 bases unmatched. The CDR3 DNA reads as TGTGCCAGCAGCGTAGCTTGGGGGGGGACTAGCGGGACATACACCGGGGAGCTGTTTTTT. It is translated as CASSVAWGGTSGTYTGELFF.

The genes are TRBV28 and TRBJ1-2; TRBD1 agrees at 8 bases. The CDR3 runs 16 residues. Germline-derived CDR1 and CDR2 are MDHEN and SYDVKM. V lost 3 bases to trimming and J lost 8 bases; unmatched junction nucleotides: 14. CDR3 sequence reads: CASSFSAGGNSGGYTF. The CDR3 coding sequence is TGTGCCAGCAGTTTCTCGGCAGGGGGCAATTCGGGGGGCTACACCTTC.

The chain carries TRBV9 and TRBJ1-5; weak D call: TRBD1 (6 bases). This CDR3 has 15 residues. V dropped 0 bases and J dropped 6 bases, with 13 bases sitting between them. Germline CDR1 and CDR2: SGDLS and YYNGEE. The CDR3 here is CASSVGTGTSQPQHF. For the CDR3, the DNA is TGTGCCAGCAGCGTAGGCACAGGGACCAGTCAGCCCCAGCATTTT.

This sequence joins TRBV27 and TRBJ1-5; the D gene is possibly TRBD1 (6 bases). Germline V gives CDR1 MNHEY, CDR2 SMNVEV (reference sequence). This CDR3 region has 15 residues. Trimming removed 2 bases at V and 4 bases at J, with 12 bases between. CDR3 loop: CASSLGRGANQPQHF. DNA for the CDR3: TGTGCCAGCAGTTTAGGCAGGGGCGCAAATCAGCCCCAGCATTTT.

The rearrangement uses TRBV30 and TRBJ2-6; D is uncertain. The CDR3 is 12 amino acids. Trimming removed 7 bases from V and 0 bases from J, with 4 bases in between. Germline V gene sequence: CDR1 GTSNPN, CDR2 SVGIG (reference sequence). The CDR3 is CASYSGANVLTF. CDR3 DNA sequence: TGTGCCTCCTACTCTGGGGCCAACGTCCTGACTTTC.

This clone was counted a few times. The gene calls are TRBV4-3 and TRBJ2-7; 7 nucleotides line up with TRBD1. V lost 2 bases, J lost 2 bases, and 6 bases stayed unmatched. This CDR3 spans 15 amino acids. Germline V lookup: CDR1 LGHNA, CDR2 YSLEER. CDR3 sequence: CASSQLGTAAYEQYF. The DNA of the CDR3 is TGCGCCAGCAGCCAACTTGGGACAGCCGCCTACGAGCAGTACTTC.

The V gene is TRBV4-2, the J gene TRBJ2-7; perhaps TRBD2 as D (6 bases). Germline V gene lookup returns CDR1 LGHNA and CDR2 YNFKEQ. V was clipped by 1 base and J by 7 bases, with 14 bases between them. This CDR3 is built from 14 residues. In DNA, the CDR3 is TGTGCCAGCAGCCAAGGAGGGGACTTCGGGGAGCAGTACTTC. Translation gives CASSQGGDFGEQYF.

The V call is TRBV20-1, the J call TRBJ1-1, with D unclear. The CDR3 is made up of 11 amino acids. In germline, CDR1 is DFQATT, CDR2 SNEGSKA (reference sequence). CDR3 DNA sequence: TGCAGCCTGGCGGGTGGCACTGAAGCTTTCTTT. Translating it yields CSLAGGTEAFF.

The chain joins TRBV7-2 to TRBJ2-2, with TRBD1 identical over 9 bases. The length of the CDR3 is 14 residues. After removal of 6 bases from V and 8 bases from J, the junction contained 7 bases not matched to a gene. CDR1 is SGHTA and CDR2 is FQGNSA in the germline V gene. The chain's CDR3 is CASRTRTGEGELFF. In nucleotides, the CDR3 is TGTGCCAGCAGAACAAGGACAGGGGAAGGGGAGCTGTTTTTT.